Listed below are T cell receptor beta chains from one sample, sequenced in a study of shared clonotypes between healthy human individuals. This table comes from immunoSEQ multiplex PCR, and its TCRdb copy is limited to in-frame clones, with some not included. The sample records about 1.5 million clones, 95% to 99% being singletons. Material for sequencing was naive CD4+ T cells sorted from blood. Source of these receptors: a man aged 30 to 45 in good health. The CDR3 runs from the conserved cysteine through the conserved F or W. Each record gives: D gene, V gene, CDR3 length, clone size, J gene, CDR3 DNA, CDR3 protein. A D gene is named only where the DNA matches it firmly. For some rows the clone size is stated as once, few or many, or as a class when expanded; others skip it.

>-|TRBV5-1|13|-|TRBJ2-1
TGCGCCAGCAGCTTGATCGGGTACAATGAGCAGTTCTTC
CASSLIGYNEQFF
>TRBD1|TRBV18|15|-|TRBJ2-7
TGTGCCAGCTCATACATGCGACAGGGGCAAGATGAGCAGTACTTC
CASSYMRQGQDEQYF
>-|TRBV2|14|-|TRBJ2-1
TGTGCCAGCACGAGGGACCAAACATACAATGAGCAGTTCTTC
CASTRDQTYNEQFF
>TRBD1|TRBV5-4|15|-|TRBJ2-7
TGTGCCAGCAGCTTGGGAGGACAGGACTCCTACGAGCAGTACTTC
CASSLGGQDSYEQYF
>TRBD1|TRBV18|16|-|TRBJ1-3
TGTGCCAGCTCATTCACCGGGACAGGGGATGGAAACACCATATATTTT
CASSFTGTGDGNTIYF
>-|TRBV7-8|18|-|TRBJ1-2
TGTGCCAGCACCCCACGCCAGGGGCCGGGCGTTACTAACTATGGCTACACCTTC
CASTPRQGPGVTNYGYTF
>TRBD2|TRBV5-1|17|once|TRBJ2-1
TGCGCCAGCAGCTACTGGACTAGCGGCACCGTGTCGGATGAGCAGTTCTTC
CASSYWTSGTVSDEQFF
>-|TRBV2|13|-|TRBJ2-7
TGTGCCAGCAACTCCGGGACGGGATACGAGCAGTACTTC
CASNSGTGYEQYF
>-|TRBV29-1|11|-|TRBJ2-1
TGCAGCGTTCACAACCACAATGAGCAGTTCTTC
CSVHNHNEQFF
>-|TRBV19|12|-|TRBJ1-2
TGTGCCACCGAGATCCCAGGGCTCGGCTACACCTTC
CATEIPGLGYTF
>TRBD2|TRBV28|15|-|TRBJ2-7
TGTGCCAGCAGTTCTTCCGGGACTAGCGACTACGAGCAGTACTTC
CASSSSGTSDYEQYF
>-|TRBV10-3|16|once|TRBJ2-1
TGTGCCATCACGCCCCGGACTGTTGACTCCTACAATGAGCAGTTCTTC
CAITPRTVDSYNEQFF
>-|TRBV6-6|12|-|TRBJ2-7
TGTGCCAGCAGTCCTGTTCCCTACGAGCAGTACTTC
CASSPVPYEQYF
>-|TRBV11-2|16|-|TRBJ2-7
TGTGCCAGCAGCTTAGAGGCAGGCCCCTTTTTCGGGGAGCAGTACTTC
CASSLEAGPFFGEQYF
>-|TRBV7-8|14|-|TRBJ2-7
TGTGCCAGCAGCCCCGGGGCCGCCTCCTACGAGCAGTACTTC
CASSPGAASYEQYF
>TRBD2|TRBV7-8|16|-|TRBJ2-6
TGTGCCAGCAGCTTACTAGCGGTGTCTGGGGCCAACGTCCTGACTTTC
CASSLLAVSGANVLTF
>TRBD2|TRBV5-1|15|-|TRBJ2-1
TGCGCCAGCAGCAGTAGCGGGTTAGAGCACAGGGAGCAGTTCTTC
CASSSSGLEHREQFF
>-|TRBV15|16|-|TRBJ2-1
TGTGCCACCAGCAGAGAGGCCCTCTTAGGACACAATGAGCAGTTCTTC
CATSREALLGHNEQFF
>-|TRBV6-5|15|-|TRBJ2-4
TGTGCCAGCAGTTCCCTTTCCACCTCCAAAAACATTCAGTACTTC
CASSSLSTSKNIQYF
>TRBD1|TRBV5-1|14|-|TRBJ2-7
TGCGCCAGCAGTTCGGTGACAGGGAGATACGAGCAGTACTTC
CASSSVTGRYEQYF
>-|TRBV5-1|14|-|TRBJ1-2
TGCGCCAGCAGCTTGGATGCTACAGGGAATGGCTACACCTTC
CASSLDATGNGYTF
>TRBD1|TRBV11-2|14|-|TRBJ1-5
TGTGCCAGCAGTTGGGACAGGGGGATTCAGCCCCAGCATTTT
CASSWDRGIQPQHF
>TRBD1|TRBV28|15|-|TRBJ2-5
TGTGCCAGCAGTTCCCCACGGACAGGCGGGGAGACCCAGTACTTC
CASSSPRTGGETQYF
>TRBD2|TRBV14|14|-|TRBJ2-1
TGTGCCAGCAGCCAAGTTCGGGGGGGCAATGAGCAGTTCTTC
CASSQVRGGNEQFF
>TRBD1|TRBV19|15|-|TRBJ2-5
TGTGCCAGTAGTATAGGTCCCGGACAGGGCGAGACCCAGTACTTC
CASSIGPGQGETQYF
>TRBD1|TRBV5-1|16|-|TRBJ2-1
TGCGCCAGCAGCTTGGATTGGGACAGGGGTTACAATGAGCAGTTCTTC
CASSLDWDRGYNEQFF
>-|TRBV5-5|15|-|TRBJ1-5
TGTGCCAGCAGCTTGAATGCGGGCGCCAATCAGCCCCAGCATTTT
CASSLNAGANQPQHF
>-|TRBV6-1|16|-|TRBJ2-7
TGTGCCAGCAGTGAAAAGGGGGGGGGCGCGGGCTACGAGCAGTACTTC
CASSEKGGGAGYEQYF
>-|TRBV19|19|-|TRBJ2-6
TGTGCCAGTAGTATCCCGCAAGGGGGGATTTTCTCTGGGGCCAACGTCCTGACTTTC
CASSIPQGGIFSGANVLTF
>TRBD2|TRBV19|15|-|TRBJ2-1
TGTGCCAGTAGTATTAGGCGGGAGCCCTACAATGAGCAGTTCTTC
CASSIRREPYNEQFF
>TRBD1|TRBV11-2|18|-|TRBJ2-3
TGTGCCAGCAGCTTAACCATTGGACAGGCCACTAGCACAGATACGCAGTATTTT
CASSLTIGQATSTDTQYF
>-|TRBV7-3|14|-|TRBJ1-2
TGTGCCAGCAGCTTAACTGTAGGGAGCGATGGCTACACCTTC
CASSLTVGSDGYTF
>-|TRBV6-5|15|-|TRBJ2-7
TGTGCCAGCAGTTACTCGGTGGGACTTACCTACGAGCAGTACTTC
CASSYSVGLTYEQYF
>TRBD1|TRBV6-5|14|-|TRBJ2-7
TGTGCCAGCAGTTACGGGGACAGGGCTTCCGAGCAGTACTTC
CASSYGDRASEQYF
>-|TRBV19|14|-|TRBJ1-4
TGTGCCAGTAGTATCCTTGCAACTAATGAAAAACTGTTTTTT
CASSILATNEKLFF
>-|TRBV5-1|14|-|TRBJ2-3
TGCGCCAGCAGCTTCGGGACTAGCACAGATACGCAGTATTTT
CASSFGTSTDTQYF
>-|TRBV7-2|16|-|TRBJ2-6
TGTGCCAGCAGCCCCGAGGCCACCCCGATGGCCAACGTCCTGACTTTC
CASSPEATPMANVLTF
>-|TRBV28|13|-|TRBJ2-1
TGTGCCAGCAGTCACGGGACCGTCAATGAGCAGTTCTTC
CASSHGTVNEQFF
>TRBD1|TRBV6-5|15|once|TRBJ1-2
TGTGCCAGCAGCTCCTTAGACGGGAGGGGGCATGGCTACACCTTC
CASSSLDGRGHGYTF
>TRBD2|TRBV7-8|20|-|TRBJ2-7
TGTGCCAGCAGCTTAGGCCCCGGGAGGGTAGCGGGAGGCCCAAGATACGAGCAGTACTTC
CASSLGPGRVAGGPRYEQYF
>-|TRBV10-2|13|-|TRBJ2-2
TGCGCCAGCAGTGAGAGACCCCGGGGGGAGCTGTTTTTT
CASSERPRGELFF
>TRBD2|TRBV4-1|17|-|TRBJ2-3
TGCGCCAGCAGCCAGGACGGGGGGGGCCGAATAGCAGATACGCAGTATTTT
CASSQDGGGRIADTQYF
>-|TRBV11-3|15|-|TRBJ1-3
TGTGCCAGCAGCTTGACATTGGCTGTCGTAAACACCATATATTTT
CASSLTLAVVNTIYF
>-|TRBV6-1|14|once|TRBJ2-5
TGTGCCAGCAGTGACTGGGGGGTACAAGAGACCCAGTACTTC
CASSDWGVQETQYF
>-|TRBV5-1|15|-|TRBJ2-2
TGCGCCAGCAGCTTTGCAGGGCCGGATACCGGGGAGCTGTTTTTT
CASSFAGPDTGELFF
>-|TRBV28|15|-|TRBJ2-7
TGTGCCAGCAGTTTCCAACCGTCGGGGGCTTACGAGCAGTACTTC
CASSFQPSGAYEQYF
>TRBD2|TRBV7-2|17|-|TRBJ2-7
TGTGCCAGCAGTAGGGGGGTCAGCGGGAGGCCAATCTACGAGCAGTACTTC
CASSRGVSGRPIYEQYF
>-|TRBV5-1|15|-|TRBJ1-3
TGCGCCAGCAGCCCCGCTTTTGGCTCTGGAAACACCATATATTTT
CASSPAFGSGNTIYF
>TRBD1|TRBV18|16|-|TRBJ1-1
TGTGCCAGCTCAGGATTAACAGGGGGCCGTGACACTGAAGCTTTCTTT
CASSGLTGGRDTEAFF
>-|TRBV28|15|-|TRBJ2-1
TGTGCCAGCAGTTTGGTACAGGGACCTTACAATGAGCAGTTCTTC
CASSLVQGPYNEQFF
>-|TRBV27|12|-|TRBJ1-1
TGTGCCAGCGGGGGTCTGAACACTGAAGCTTTCTTT
CASGGLNTEAFF
>-|TRBV18|13|-|TRBJ1-1
TGTGCCAGCTCACAGACAGAGAACACTGAAGCTTTCTTT
CASSQTENTEAFF
>-|TRBV6-1|14|-|TRBJ2-7
TGTGCCAGCAGTGGACAGATGGAACGAAACGAGCAGTACTTC
CASSGQMERNEQYF
>-|TRBV29-1|17|once|TRBJ2-1
TGCAGCGTTGAAGATCGGGGCAGTCCTAGCTCCTACAATGAGCAGTTCTTC
CSVEDRGSPSSYNEQFF
>-|TRBV28|16|-|TRBJ2-1
TGTGCCAGCAGTTTATTTCGTCTAGCCGATTACAATGAGCAGTTCTTC
CASSLFRLADYNEQFF
>TRBD1|TRBV29-1|13|-|TRBJ2-7
TGCAGCTTCTCAGGGACAGGGTTCTACGAGCAGTACTTC
CSFSGTGFYEQYF
>-|TRBV27|13|-|TRBJ1-2
TGTGCCAGCAGCCCTTCCACAGGGAGTGGCTACACCTTC
CASSPSTGSGYTF
>-|TRBV6-1|14|-|TRBJ1-1
TGTGCCAGCGGTGTCGTTGTACGGGACACTGAAGCTTTCTTT
CASGVVVRDTEAFF
>TRBD1|TRBV7-2|16|-|TRBJ1-5
TGTGCCAGCAGCTCTTCGCAACAGGGGGCGGGCCAGCCCCAGCATTTT
CASSSSQQGAGQPQHF